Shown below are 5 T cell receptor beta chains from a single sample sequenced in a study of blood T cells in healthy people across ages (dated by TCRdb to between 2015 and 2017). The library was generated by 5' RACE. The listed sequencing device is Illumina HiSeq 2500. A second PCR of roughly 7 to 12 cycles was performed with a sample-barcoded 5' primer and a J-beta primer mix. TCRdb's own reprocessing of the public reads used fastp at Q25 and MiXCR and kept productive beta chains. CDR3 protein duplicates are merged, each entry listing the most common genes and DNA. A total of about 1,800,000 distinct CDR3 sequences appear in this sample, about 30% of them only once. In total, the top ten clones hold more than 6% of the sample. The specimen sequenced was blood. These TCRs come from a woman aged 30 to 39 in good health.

The CDR3 coding sequence is TGTGCCAGCAGTTACACTGGGGGCGGGTTGGGAAATGAGCAGTTCTTC. Its protein product is CASSYTGGGLGNEQFF. This chain joins TRBV6-6 and TRBJ2-1, with D perhaps TRBD1 (6 bases). V lost 2 bases and J lost 7, with 18 bases in between. The germline V gene encodes CDR1 MNHNY and CDR2 SVGAGI (reference sequence). The CDR3 is 16 amino acids.

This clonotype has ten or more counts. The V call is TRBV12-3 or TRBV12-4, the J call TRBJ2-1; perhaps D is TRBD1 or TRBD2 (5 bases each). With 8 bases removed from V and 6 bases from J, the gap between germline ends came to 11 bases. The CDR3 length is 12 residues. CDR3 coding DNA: TGTGCCAGCGGGACGGCCTTCAATGAGCAGTTCTTC. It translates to CASGTAFNEQFF.

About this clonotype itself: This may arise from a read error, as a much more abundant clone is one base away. The CDR3 reads CANSPTGADTQYF. CDR3 nucleotides: TGTGCCAACAGCCCTACAGGGGCGGATACGCAGTATTTT. The chain employs TRBV12-3 or TRBV12-4 and TRBJ2-3, with 7 nucleotides matching TRBD1. This CDR3 is built from 13 residues. The V segment lost 10 bases and the J segment 6 bases; nucleotides outside the gene matches: 10.

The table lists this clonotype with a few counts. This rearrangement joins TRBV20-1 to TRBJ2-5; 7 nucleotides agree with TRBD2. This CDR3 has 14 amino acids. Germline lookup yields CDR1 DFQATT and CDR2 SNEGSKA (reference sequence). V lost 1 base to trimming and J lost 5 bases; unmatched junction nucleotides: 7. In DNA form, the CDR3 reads TGCAGTGCTAGAGGGGCGAGGGAGGGTGAGACCCAGTACTTC. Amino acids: CSARGAREGETQYF.

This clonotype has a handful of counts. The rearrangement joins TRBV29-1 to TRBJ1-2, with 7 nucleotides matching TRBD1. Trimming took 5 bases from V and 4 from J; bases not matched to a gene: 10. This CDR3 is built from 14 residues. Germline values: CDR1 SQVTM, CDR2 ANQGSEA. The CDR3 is CSVQDRPGGYGYTF. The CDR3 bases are TGCAGCGTTCAGGACAGGCCGGGCGGCTATGGCTACACCTTC.